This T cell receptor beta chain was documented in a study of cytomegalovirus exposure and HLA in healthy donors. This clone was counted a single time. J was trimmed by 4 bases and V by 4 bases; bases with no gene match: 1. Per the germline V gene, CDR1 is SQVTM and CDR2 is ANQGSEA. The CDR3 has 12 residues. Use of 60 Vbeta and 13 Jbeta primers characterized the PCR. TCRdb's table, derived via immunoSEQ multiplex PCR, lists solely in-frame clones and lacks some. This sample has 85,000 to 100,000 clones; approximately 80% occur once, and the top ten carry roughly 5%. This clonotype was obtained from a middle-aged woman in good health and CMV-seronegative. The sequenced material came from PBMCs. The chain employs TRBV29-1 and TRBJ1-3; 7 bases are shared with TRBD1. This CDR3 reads CSVATGGNTIYF. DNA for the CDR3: TGCAGCGTTGCGACAGGGGGAAACACCATATATTTT.